Each of the 32 T cell receptor beta chains below was sequenced from the same sample in a study of T-cell memory formation after mild COVID-19. TCRdb re-called the 5' RACE reads through MiXCR, storing one row per CDR3 protein. Found here are over 500,000 distinct CDR3 sequences, roughly 17% of them singletons; the top ten hold around 8.1%. The specimen sequenced was PBMCs or a T cell subset sorted from them (not recorded which). These receptor sequences come from an adult woman who had mild COVID-19 (a few samples of this study predate the infection). Cell type and time point are not known.

The chain carries TRBV12-3 or TRBV12-4 and TRBJ1-2, with 8 bases lining up with TRBD1. V dropped 6 bases and J dropped 8; count of bases not matched to a gene: 8. The CDR3 totals 13 residues. The CDR3: CASSTAGGGGYTF. Written as DNA, the CDR3 is TGTGCCAGCAGCACAGCAGGGGGCGGCGGCTACACCTTC.

This clonotype has only a few counts. The chain links TRBV3-1 to TRBJ1-1; D not certain. Germline CDR1 reads LGHDT; CDR2 reads YNNKEL (reference sequence). With 1 base removed from V and 1 base from J, the gap between germline ends came to 4 bases. This CDR3 is 13 amino acids long. CDR3 in DNA: TGTGCCAGCAGCCAAGCACAGAACACTGAAGCTTTCTTT. This encodes CASSQAQNTEAFF.

V and J are TRBV4-1 and TRBJ2-3; D is unresolved. The CDR3 has 17 amino acids. Germline CDR1 MGHRA, CDR2 YSYEKL. V gave up 1 base and J gave up 2 bases, with 16 bases separating them. Written as DNA, the CDR3 is TGCGCCAGCAGCCAAGCTGAGGCGCGGACCACCACAGATACGCAGTATTTT. Its protein is CASSQAEARTTTDTQYF.

The rearrangement uses TRBV5-5 and TRBJ2-2; the D gene could be TRBD1 or TRBD2 (6 bases each). The CDR3 has 15 residues. Germline V gives CDR1 SGHKS, CDR2 YYEKEE (reference sequence). Trimming removed 2 bases from V and 3 bases from J, with 11 bases in between. CDR3 protein: CASSFGGPDTGELFF. CDR3 nucleotide sequence: TGTGCCAGCAGCTTTGGGGGGCCGGACACCGGGGAGCTGTTTTTT.

This clonotype occurred a few times. V gene TRBV14 combines with J gene TRBJ2-7; no reliable D call. This CDR3 region has 13 residues. The V gene lost 1 base and the J gene lost 6 bases, with 10 bases spanning the gap. Germline-derived CDR1 and CDR2 are SGHDN and FVKESK. The CDR3 DNA sequence: TGTGCCAGCAGCCAAGCGGGCACGGGCGAGCAGTACTTC. Translating gives CASSQAGTGEQYF.

This clonotype has only a few counts. This chain uses TRBV7-8 with TRBJ2-7; TRBD1 agrees at 9 bases. CDR1 and CDR2 (germline): SGHVS, FQNEAQ. The CDR3 has 15 residues. J was trimmed by 7 bases and V by 5 bases; bases with no gene match: 12. The CDR3 DNA sequence: TGTGCCAGCAGCCCAGGAGGGACAGGGTTTTGGGAGCAGTACTTC. This encodes CASSPGGTGFWEQYF.

This clonotype was seen only a few times. The CDR3 is CAISANTGTSGIRETQYF. In DNA form, the CDR3 reads TGTGCCATCAGTGCGAATACTGGGACTAGCGGGATTCGAGAGACCCAGTACTTC. This sequence joins TRBV10-3 and TRBJ2-5, with 13 bases fitting TRBD2. V dropped 4 bases and J dropped 4; count of bases not matched to a gene: 12. The germline V gene encodes CDR1 ENHRY and CDR2 SYGVKD. The CDR3 is 18 amino acids.

This chain uses TRBV6-5 with TRBJ1-3; D gene uncertain. Germline loops: CDR1 MNHEY, CDR2 SVGAGI. V was shortened by 2 bases and J by 0 bases, with 11 bases between the two germline ends. The length of the CDR3 is 16 residues. The CDR3 loop is CASSYTDPSSGNTIYF. The CDR3 DNA sequence: TGTGCCAGCAGTTACACCGACCCGAGCTCTGGAAACACCATATATTTT.

This clonotype was recorded a few times. The chain carries TRBV20-1 and TRBJ2-5, with unresolved D. Germline loops: CDR1 DFQATT, CDR2 SNEGSKA (reference sequence). V gave up 6 bases and J gave up 6 bases, with 17 bases separating them. CDR3 size: 13 residues. CDR3 loop: CSAPTPSEKTQYF. CDR3 bases: TGCAGTGCCCCGACACCTTCCGAGAAGACCCAGTACTTC.

This clonotype was observed many times. The CDR3 nucleotides read TGTGCCAGCAGCCCCGGACAGGGGTCTGGCTACACCTTC. It encodes CASSPGQGSGYTF. V and J are TRBV12-3 or TRBV12-4 and TRBJ1-2; 9 bases are a match to TRBD1. J gave up 7 bases and V 6 bases, and 6 bases lay outside the gene matches. CDR3 length equals 13 residues.

The gene calls are TRBV3-1 and TRBJ1-1; no firm D call. There are 12 residues in the CDR3. The V end lost 0 bases, the J end lost 8 bases, and 7 bases lay between the germline ends. Germline CDR1 and CDR2: LGHDT and YNNKEL (reference sequence). The CDR3 reads CASSQDLREAFF. The CDR3 DNA sequence: TGTGCCAGCAGCCAAGATCTGAGGGAAGCTTTCTTT.

The V call is TRBV5-1, the J call TRBJ1-6; D is unclear. The ends were cut back, 0 bases at V and 5 bases at J, with 9 bases in the middle. The CDR3 has 15 residues. Germline CDR1 is SGHRS and CDR2 is YFSETQ. CDR3 sequence (DNA): TGCGCCAGCAGCTTGGAGCGGAGGAATAATTCACCCCTCCACTTT. Translating it yields CASSLERRNNSPLHF.

This clonotype was seen a handful of times. This chain joins TRBV24-1 and TRBJ2-1, with D perhaps assigned TRBD1 or TRBD2 (6 bases each). Germline lookup yields CDR1 KGHDR and CDR2 SFDVKD. The CDR3 has 15 residues. Trimming removed 12 bases at V and 4 bases at J, with 21 bases between. Here the CDR3 DNA reads TGTGCCGCTTCACAGGGCCGGGGGTCTTACAATGAGCAGTTCTTC. Translating gives CAASQGRGSYNEQFF.

The chain has TRBV5-5 and TRBJ1-3; D gene unclear. The V gene's germline CDR1 is SGHKS and CDR2 YYEKEE (reference sequence). CDR3 length: 16 amino acids. Trimming removed 0 bases from V and 0 bases from J, with 10 bases in between. Written as DNA, the CDR3 is TGTGCCAGCAGCTTGGCCCGTGTGGTCTCTGGAAACACCATATATTTT. As protein: CASSLARVVSGNTIYF.

The rearrangement uses TRBV5-1 and TRBJ2-7, with 12 bases aligning to TRBD1. The V and J ends lost 4 bases and 2 bases, in that order; junction bases with no gene match: 7. Germline CDR1 reads SGHRS; CDR2 reads YFSETQ. The CDR3 sequence is 16 residues long. CDR3 residues: CASSNLRDRGPYEQYF. The CDR3 DNA is TGCGCCAGCAGCAATCTCCGGGACAGGGGGCCCTACGAGCAGTACTTC.

The table lists this clonotype with a few counts. The gene calls are TRBV30 and TRBJ2-1; 7 nucleotides agree with TRBD2. The CDR3 length is 14 residues. V lost 4 bases and J lost 5; bases outside the gene matches: 8. CDR1 GTSNPN and CDR2 SVGIG come from the germline V gene (reference sequence). The CDR3 loop is CAWIMASGDNEQFF. The DNA for the CDR3 is TGTGCCTGGATTATGGCTAGCGGTGACAATGAGCAGTTCTTC. Using reference TRBV30 and TRBJ2-1 for the parts outside the CDR3, the full variable domain is SQTIHQWPATLVQPVGSPLSLECTVEGTSNPNLYWYRQAAGRGLQLLFYSVGIGQISSEVPQNLSASRPQDRQFILSSKKLLLSDSGFYLCAWIMASGDNEQFFGPGTRLTVL.

This clonotype was counted between two and nine times. The chain carries TRBV12-3 or TRBV12-4 and TRBJ2-3; perhaps TRBD2 as D (5 bases). Trimming cost V 3 bases and J 2 bases, with 21 bases left between them. This CDR3 has 18 residues. CDR3 in DNA: TGTGCCAGCAGTTTCGAGGGTCCAGGAGCCCCAACCACAGATACGCAGTATTTT. Encoded protein: CASSFEGPGAPTTDTQYF.

This clonotype was seen more than once but under ten times. V usage is TRBV2 and J usage is TRBJ2-3; D call uncertain. V was shortened by 3 bases and J by 0 bases, with 13 bases between the two germline ends. The germline V gene has CDR1 SNHLY and CDR2 FYNNEI. The length of the CDR3 is 16 residues. The CDR3: CASSDRQWYSTDTQYF. Here the CDR3 DNA reads TGTGCCAGCAGTGATCGTCAGTGGTATAGCACAGATACGCAGTATTTT.

In this sample, this clonotype turned up a few times. In nucleotides, the CDR3 is TGTGCTCACCCACGCGTACAGGAGGCGAACACCGGGGAGCTGTTTTTT. Its protein product is CAHPRVQEANTGELFF. The chain carries TRBV7-8 and TRBJ2-2; tentatively, D is TRBD1 or TRBD2 (5 bases each). CDR3 length: 16 amino acids. Germline V gives CDR1 SGHVS, CDR2 FQNEAQ.

This rearrangement joins TRBV9 to TRBJ2-3; D is unclear. This CDR3 has 14 amino acids. Looked up from germline, CDR1 is SGDLS and CDR2 is YYNGEE. V was trimmed by 0 bases and J by 4 bases, leaving 9 bases between them. CDR3 DNA sequence: TGTGCCAGCAGCGTAGTGTTTTCGGCAGATACGCAGTATTTT. Translating it yields CASSVVFSADTQYF.

In DNA form, the CDR3 reads TGCGCCAGCAACGCCGTCCGGGGGGCGACTTCCTATGGCTACACCTTC. Protein: CASNAVRGATSYGYTF. V usage is TRBV4-1 and J usage is TRBJ1-2, with D perhaps TRBD1 (6 bases). This CDR3 region has 16 residues. Germline values: CDR1 MGHRA, CDR2 YSYEKL. The germline V and J ends were trimmed by 7 bases and 4 bases, with 22 bases remaining between them.

This clonotype was observed a handful of times. The chain links TRBV12-3 or TRBV12-4 to TRBJ1-6; 8 positions agree with TRBD1. CDR3 length: 14 amino acids. J gave up 9 bases and V 7 bases, and 8 bases lay outside the gene matches. CDR3: CASTVDRAGSPLHF. In DNA, the CDR3 is TGTGCCAGCACTGTGGACAGGGCGGGTTCACCCCTCCACTTT.

This clonotype was counted a few times. The V and J genes are TRBV12-3 or TRBV12-4 and TRBJ2-5; no firm D call. CDR3 size: 14 residues. The V gene lost 2 bases and the J gene lost 5 bases, with 12 bases spanning the gap. Here the CDR3 reads CASSLSPVTETQYF. The CDR3 region has the DNA TGTGCCAGCAGTTTAAGCCCCGTAACCGAGACCCAGTACTTC.

This chain connects TRBV7-6 to TRBJ2-7; TRBD1 might be the D (6 bases). Trimming removed 6 bases at V and 3 bases at J, with 15 bases between. The CDR3 has 14 amino acids. CDR1 is SGHVS and CDR2 is FNYEAQ in the germline V gene. CDR3 in DNA: TGTGCCAGCAGTACGGGGCAGGGGTACTACGAGCAGTACTTC. This encodes CASSTGQGYYEQYF.

The sample holds a few counts of this clonotype. The chain couples TRBV19 to TRBJ1-2; TRBD1 matches at 9 bases. Germline lookup yields CDR1 LNHDA and CDR2 SQIVND (reference sequence). J was trimmed by 4 bases and V by 3 bases; bases with no gene match: 18. There are 19 residues in the CDR3. In DNA, the CDR3 is TGTGCCAGTAGTATCCGCGGACAGGGGAATGCGAATCTACCCTATGGCTACACCTTC. Protein product: CASSIRGQGNANLPYGYTF.

The chain uses TRBV5-8 and TRBJ1-1; D is unresolved. This CDR3 contains 14 residues. With 0 bases removed from V and 7 bases from J, the gap between germline ends came to 13 bases. Germline V lookup: CDR1 SGHTS, CDR2 YDEGEE. The CDR3 nucleotides are TGTGCCAGCAGCTTGGTTCAGGCGCTGGGTGAAGCTTTCTTT. Protein sequence: CASSLVQALGEAFF.

This rearrangement joins TRBV7-8 to TRBJ1-4; D may be TRBD1 (5 bases). CDR1 is SGHVS, CDR2 FQNEAQ, per germline. Trimming took 7 bases from V and 5 from J, leaving 17 bases between them. CDR3 length: 15 residues. CDR3 DNA sequence: TGTGCCAGCAATCGCCGGGGCAGCTACAATGAAAAACTGTTTTTT. As protein: CASNRRGSYNEKLFF.

This clonotype was detected a few times. The chain links TRBV7-8 to TRBJ1-5, with 8 nucleotides matching TRBD1. This CDR3 contains 15 residues. With V trimmed by 5 bases and J by 5 bases, 8 bases remained unmatched. CDR1 and CDR2 (germline): SGHVS, FQNEAQ. Written as DNA, the CDR3 is TGTGCCAGCAGCCGGGGGCCAGGGGGCTATCAGCCCCAGCATTTT. Its translation: CASSRGPGGYQPQHF.

This clonotype appeared many times. CDR3 residues: CASSLKIRDNTEAFF. The CDR3 DNA is TGTGCCAGCAGCTTGAAGATCAGGGACAACACTGAAGCTTTCTTT. The rearrangement links TRBV5-6 to TRBJ1-1; tentative D call: TRBD1 (5 bases). Between the trimmed V and J ends, which lost 1 base and 2 bases, there was a span of 12 bases. The CDR3 extends over 15 amino acids. Germline V gene sequence: CDR1 SGHDT, CDR2 YYEEEE.

This clonotype was counted a few times. The rearrangement uses TRBV7-6 and TRBJ2-1; D unresolved. The V gene lost 4 bases and the J gene lost 15 bases, with 25 bases spanning the gap. The CDR3 sequence is 15 residues long. Germline lookup yields CDR1 SGHVS and CDR2 FNYEAQ. The CDR3 bases are TGTGCCAGCAGCTCTTCGGTGGTGGCCTCCGGTCGATCGTTCTTC. Translated: CASSSSVVASGRSFF.

The chain has TRBV5-5 and TRBJ1-2, with a tentative D call TRBD1 (6 bases). From germline, CDR1 is SGHKS and CDR2 YYEKEE (reference sequence). Trimming took 0 bases from V and 8 from J, leaving 14 bases between them. The CDR3 has 14 amino acids. The CDR3 is CASSLVPGEGGYTF. The CDR3, as DNA: TGTGCCAGCAGCTTGGTGCCAGGGGAAGGCGGCTACACCTTC.

This clonotype was counted between two and nine times. The genes are TRBV3-1 and TRBJ1-2; TRBD1 is a possible D gene (5 bases). Germline V lookup: CDR1 LGHDT, CDR2 YNNKEL (reference sequence). This CDR3 contains 15 residues. With 2 bases removed from V and 4 bases from J, the gap between germline ends came to 14 bases. CDR3 in amino acids: CASSQRARGVYGYTF. CDR3 DNA sequence: TGTGCCAGCAGCCAAAGAGCCCGGGGGGTCTATGGCTACACCTTC.